A selection of T cell receptor beta chains follows, all from one sample in a study of blood T cell repertoires in COVID-19. Some clones are missing from TCRdb's copy, which holds only in-frame ones; the method was immunoSEQ multiplex PCR. The top ten hold approximately 1% of the sample, which has 300,000 to 350,000 clones, approximately 91% seen once. The sample taken for sequencing was PBMCs or T cells enriched from blood (not recorded which). These receptors were obtained from a woman aged 30 to 39 who had been exposed to COVID-19. Each CDR3 is given with its conserved first and last residue. The D gene is left open where the match is weak.

TRBJ2-5	TRBV28	TRBD1	TGTGCCAGCGGCTGGACAGGGGGCGGGGAGACCCAGTACTTC	CASGWTGGGETQYF
TRBJ2-1	TRBV15	TRBD1	TGTGCCACCAGCAGAGAAAAGGGACAGGGGGGGAATGAGCAGTTCTTC	CATSREKGQGGNEQFF
TRBJ1-2	TRBV28	TRBD1	TGTGCCAGCAGAACCCCCGGACAGGGTTTGTCTGGCTACACCTTC	CASRTPGQGLSGYTF
TRBJ1-5	TRBV12-3/TRBV12-4	NA	TGTGCCAGCAGTCCAGGGCATCAGCCCCAGCATTTT	CASSPGHQPQHF
TRBJ1-5	TRBV7-8	NA	TGTGCCAGCAGCTTAAGTACGGCGGGGGACCAGCCCCAGCATTTT	CASSLSTAGDQPQHF
TRBJ1-6	TRBV5-1	TRBD1	TGCGCCAGCAGCCTAGGGACAGGGAATTCACCCCTCCACTTT	CASSLGTGNSPLHF
TRBJ2-7	TRBV6-5	NA	TGTGCCAGCTCCCGCGGGGGCAGCGCCTACGAGCAGTACTTC	CASSRGGSAYEQYF
TRBJ1-6	TRBV7-9	NA	TGTGCCAGCAGCTTAGAGGGGCAGGGTAATAATTCACCCCTCCACTTT	CASSLEGQGNNSPLHF
TRBJ1-4	TRBV10-3	NA	TGTGCCATCAGCAGAGGTGAAAAACTGTTTTTT	CAISRGEKLFF
TRBJ2-2	TRBV5-1	NA	TGCGCCAGCAGACAGTCAGGGGTCGCGAACACCGGGGAGCTGTTTTTT	CASRQSGVANTGELFF
TRBJ2-1	TRBV19	NA	TGTGCCAGTAGTACGGAGGGGAGCTCCTACAATGAGCAGTTCTTC	CASSTEGSSYNEQFF
TRBJ2-7	TRBV15	TRBD1	TGTGCCACCAGTCGGGACAGGGGACCCTACGAGCAGTACTTC	CATSRDRGPYEQYF
TRBJ1-3	TRBV4-1	TRBD1	TGCGCCAGCAGCCGCGACAGGGACTCTGGAAACACCATATATTTT	CASSRDRDSGNTIYF